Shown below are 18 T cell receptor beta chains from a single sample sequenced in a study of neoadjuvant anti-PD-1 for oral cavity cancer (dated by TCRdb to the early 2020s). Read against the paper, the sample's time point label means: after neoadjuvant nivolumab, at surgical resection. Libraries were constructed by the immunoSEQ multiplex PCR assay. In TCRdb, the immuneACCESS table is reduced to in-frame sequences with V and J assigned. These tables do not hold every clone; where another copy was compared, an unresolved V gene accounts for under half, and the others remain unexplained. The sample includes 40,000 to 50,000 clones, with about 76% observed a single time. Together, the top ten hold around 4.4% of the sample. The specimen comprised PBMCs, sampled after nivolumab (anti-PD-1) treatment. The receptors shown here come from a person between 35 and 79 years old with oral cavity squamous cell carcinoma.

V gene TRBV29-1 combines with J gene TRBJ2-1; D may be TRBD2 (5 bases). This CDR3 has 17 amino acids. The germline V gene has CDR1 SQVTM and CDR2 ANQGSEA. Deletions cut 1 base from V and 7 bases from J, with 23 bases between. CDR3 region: CSVEGLARGVVGNEQFF. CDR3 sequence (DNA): TGCAGCGTTGAAGGGCTAGCCCGAGGAGTTGTGGGAAATGAGCAGTTCTTC.

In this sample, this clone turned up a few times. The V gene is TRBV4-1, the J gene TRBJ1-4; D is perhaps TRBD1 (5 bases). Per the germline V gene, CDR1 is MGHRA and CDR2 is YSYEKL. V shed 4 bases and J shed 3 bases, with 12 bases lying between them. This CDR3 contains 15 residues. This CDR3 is CASSPGLKANEKLFF. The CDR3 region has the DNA TGCGCCAGCAGCCCAGGGCTGAAGGCTAATGAAAAACTGTTTTTT.

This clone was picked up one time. The CDR3 loop reads CASSLAGTFMNYGYTF. The CDR3 DNA sequence: TGTGCCAGCAGCTTAGCGGGTACCTTCATGAACTATGGCTACACCTTC. The chain is built from TRBV7-9 and TRBJ1-2; D gene uncertain. Trimming shortened V by 0 bases and J by 2 bases, and 13 bases separated the two germline ends. The CDR3 covers 16 residues. The germline gives CDR1 SEHNR, CDR2 FQNEAQ (reference sequence).

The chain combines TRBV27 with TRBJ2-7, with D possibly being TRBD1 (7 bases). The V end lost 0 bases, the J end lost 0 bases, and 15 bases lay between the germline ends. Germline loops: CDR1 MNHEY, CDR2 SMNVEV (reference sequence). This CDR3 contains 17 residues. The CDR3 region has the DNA TGTGCCAGCAGTTTATCTCAGGGGGGCTCACGCTCCTACGAGCAGTACTTC. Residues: CASSLSQGGSRSYEQYF.

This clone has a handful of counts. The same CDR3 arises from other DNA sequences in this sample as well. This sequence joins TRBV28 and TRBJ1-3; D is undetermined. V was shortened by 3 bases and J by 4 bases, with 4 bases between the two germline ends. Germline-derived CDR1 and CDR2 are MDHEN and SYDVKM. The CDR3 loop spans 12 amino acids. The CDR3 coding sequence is TGTGCCAGCAGTTTCAGGGGAAACACCATATATTTT. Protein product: CASSFRGNTIYF.

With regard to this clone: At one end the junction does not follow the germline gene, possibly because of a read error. The DNA for the CDR3 is TGCGCCAGCAGTTTGGAGGGACGGCTTGAAGCTTTCTTT. This sequence encodes CASSLEGRLEAFF. The chain has TRBV5-1 and TRBJ1-1; the D gene is possibly TRBD1 (5 bases). Germline-derived CDR1 and CDR2 are SGHRS and YFSETQ. The CDR3 is 13 residues long.

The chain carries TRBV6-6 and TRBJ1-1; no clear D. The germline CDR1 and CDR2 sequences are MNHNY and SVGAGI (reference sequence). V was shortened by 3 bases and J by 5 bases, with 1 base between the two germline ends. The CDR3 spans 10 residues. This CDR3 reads CASSYTEAFF. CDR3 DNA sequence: TGTGCCAGCAGTTATACTGAAGCTTTCTTT.

The CDR3 sequence: CASSLVIGTGAYNSPLHF. The CDR3 coding sequence is TGTGCCAGCAGCTTAGTCATAGGGACAGGAGCCTATAATTCACCCCTCCACTTT. The chain recombines TRBV7-2 with TRBJ1-6; 8 bases are shared with TRBD1. J was trimmed by 2 bases and V by 1 base; bases with no gene match: 7. This CDR3 has 18 amino acids. The germline V gene has CDR1 SGHTA and CDR2 FQGNSA. Full variable domain (missing parts from reference TRBV7-2 and TRBJ1-6): GAGVSQSPSNKVTEKGKDVELRCDPISGHTALYWYRQSLGQGLEFLIYFQGNSAPDKSGLPSDRFSAERTGGSVSTLTIQRTQQEDSAVYLCASSLVIGTGAYNSPLHFGNGTRLTVT.

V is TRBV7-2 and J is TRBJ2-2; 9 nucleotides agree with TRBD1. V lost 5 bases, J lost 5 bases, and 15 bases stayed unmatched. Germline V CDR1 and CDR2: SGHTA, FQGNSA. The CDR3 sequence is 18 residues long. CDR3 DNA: TGTGCCAGCAGCCCGGCCCGTCGGGACAGGGCAAAAACCGGGGAGCTGTTTTTT. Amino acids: CASSPARRDRAKTGELFF. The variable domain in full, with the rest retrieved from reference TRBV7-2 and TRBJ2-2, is GAGVSQSPSNKVTEKGKDVELRCDPISGHTALYWYRQSLGQGLEFLIYFQGNSAPDKSGLPSDRFSAERTGGSVSTLTIQRTQQEDSAVYLCASSPARRDRAKTGELFFGEGSRLTVL.

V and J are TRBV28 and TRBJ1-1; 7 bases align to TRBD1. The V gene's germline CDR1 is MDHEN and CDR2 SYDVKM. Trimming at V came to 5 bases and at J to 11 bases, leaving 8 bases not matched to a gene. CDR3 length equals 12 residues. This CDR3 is CASSATGTVAFF. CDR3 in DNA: TGTGCCAGCAGTGCGACAGGGACCGTGGCTTTCTTT.

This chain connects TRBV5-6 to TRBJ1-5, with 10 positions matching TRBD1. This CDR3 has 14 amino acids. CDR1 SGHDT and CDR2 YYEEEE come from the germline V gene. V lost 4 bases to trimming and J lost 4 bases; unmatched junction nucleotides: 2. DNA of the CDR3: TGTGCCAGCAGCGCGGACAGGGGGAATCAGCCCCAGCATTTT. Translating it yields CASSADRGNQPQHF.

The CDR3 loop reads CASSLAGSGDTQYF. Written as DNA, the CDR3 is TGCGCCAGCAGCTTGGCAGGGTCAGGAGATACGCAGTATTTT. This rearrangement joins TRBV5-1 to TRBJ2-3, with D perhaps TRBD1 (5 bases). Germline V gene data show CDR1 as SGHRS and CDR2 as YFSETQ. Trimming cost V 0 bases and J 5 bases, with 10 bases left between them. CDR3 length: 14 amino acids.

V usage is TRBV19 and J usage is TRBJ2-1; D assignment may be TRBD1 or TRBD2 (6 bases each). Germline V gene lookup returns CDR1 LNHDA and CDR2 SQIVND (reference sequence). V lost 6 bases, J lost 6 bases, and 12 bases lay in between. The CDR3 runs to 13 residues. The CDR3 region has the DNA TGTGCCAGTAGCCTGGGGGGCCTCAATGAGCAGTTCTTC. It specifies CASSLGGLNEQFF. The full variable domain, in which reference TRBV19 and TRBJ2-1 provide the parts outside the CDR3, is DGGITQSPKYLFRKEGQNVTLSCEQNLNHDAMYWYRQDPGQGLRLIYYSQIVNDFQKGDIAEGYSVSREKKESFPLTVTSAQKNPTAFYLCASSLGGLNEQFFGPGTRLTVL.

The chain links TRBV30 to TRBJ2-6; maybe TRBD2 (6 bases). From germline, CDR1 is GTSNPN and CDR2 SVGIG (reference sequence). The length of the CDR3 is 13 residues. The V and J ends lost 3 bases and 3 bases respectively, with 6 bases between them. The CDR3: CAWRRDGANVLTF. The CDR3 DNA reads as TGTGCCTGGAGGCGGGATGGGGCCAACGTCCTGACTTTC.

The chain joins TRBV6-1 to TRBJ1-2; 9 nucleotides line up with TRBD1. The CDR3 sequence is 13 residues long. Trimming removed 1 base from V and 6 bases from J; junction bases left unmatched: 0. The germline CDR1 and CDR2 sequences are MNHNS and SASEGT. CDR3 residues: CASSEGTGDGYTF. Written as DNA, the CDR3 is TGTGCCAGCAGTGAAGGGACAGGGGATGGCTACACCTTC.

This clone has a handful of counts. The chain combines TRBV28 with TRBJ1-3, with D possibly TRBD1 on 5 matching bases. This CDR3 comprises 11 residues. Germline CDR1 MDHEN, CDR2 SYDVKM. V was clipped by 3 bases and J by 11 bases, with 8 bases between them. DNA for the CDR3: TGTGCCAGCAGTTTCGGGACTGCCATATATTTT. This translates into CASSFGTAIYF.

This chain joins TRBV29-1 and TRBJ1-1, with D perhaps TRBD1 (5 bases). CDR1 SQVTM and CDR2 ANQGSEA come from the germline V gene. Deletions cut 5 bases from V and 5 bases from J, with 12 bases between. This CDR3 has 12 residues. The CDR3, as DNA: TGCAGCGTTCTCCCGGGGCCTACTGAAGCTTTCTTT. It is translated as CSVLPGPTEAFF.

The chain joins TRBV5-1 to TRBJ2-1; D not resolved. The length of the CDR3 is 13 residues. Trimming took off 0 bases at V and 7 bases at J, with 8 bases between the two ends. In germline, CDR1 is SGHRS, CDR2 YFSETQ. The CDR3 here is CASSLESPNEQFF. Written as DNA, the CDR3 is TGCGCCAGCAGCTTGGAGTCCCCTAATGAGCAGTTCTTC.